The table lists the clone carrying this TCR beta chain with a few counts. Antigen specificity is unknown. This record comes from a study of graft-versus-host responses after intestinal transplantation. The data were produced by immunoSEQ multiplex PCR, yet TCRdb's version contains in-frame clones alone and is incomplete. The sample shows about 70,000 clones, approximately 87% of them seen only once. Trimming at V came to 6 bases and at J to 8 bases, leaving 5 bases not matched to a gene. This CDR3 has 13 amino acids. Germline loops: CDR1 ENHRY, CDR2 SYGVKD. This clonotype was sampled from a human donor who was the organ donor for an intestinal transplant. The chain recombines TRBV10-3 with TRBJ1-4; 8 nucleotides agree with TRBD1. The input for sequencing was unstimulated CD4+ T cells sorted from spleen or lymph node cells, taken before transplant. The CDR3 region has the DNA TGTGCCATCAGCGCAGGGGGCCGGGAAAAACTGTTTTTT. Translation: CAISAGGREKLFF.